A single sample is the source of the 10 T cell receptor beta chains below, sequenced in a study of blood T cell repertoires in COVID-19. TCRdb's copy holds only in-frame clones and misses some; the assay was immunoSEQ multiplex PCR. The table lists 140,000 to 150,000 clones, over 80% of them singletons, with roughly 37% in the top ten. Material for sequencing was peripheral blood. The receptors originated from a man between 50 and 59 years old who had recovered from COVID-19.

V and J are TRBV21-1 and TRBJ2-5; the table names TRBD2, a call not compared with the DNA. TRBV21-1 is annotated as a pseudogene. The CDR3 has 12 residues. The CDR3, as DNA: TGTGCCAGCAGCAGCGGCGGGGAGACCCAGTACTTC. Its translation is CASSSGGETQYF.

V and J are TRBV6-5 and TRBJ1-1; TRBD1 agrees at 10 bases. J gave up 7 bases and V 7 bases, and 9 bases lay outside the gene matches. CDR1 is MNHEY and CDR2 is SVGAGI in the germline V gene. This CDR3 spans 14 amino acids. CDR3 sequence reads: CASTRDRGLNEAFF. DNA of the CDR3: TGTGCCAGCACCCGAGACAGGGGGCTTAATGAAGCTTTCTTT.

This clone was seen a few times. The chain is built from TRBV18 and TRBJ2-7; D remains unclear. V was pared by 3 bases and J by 3 bases, with 9 bases between. CDR1 KGHSH and CDR2 LQKENI come from the germline V gene. CDR3 size: 13 residues. The DNA of the CDR3 is TGTGCCAGCTCACCGAACAGCAACTACGAGCAGTACTTC. Translation: CASSPNSNYEQYF.

The chain recombines TRBV3-1 (or the pseudogene TRBV3-2) with TRBJ2-7; 7 nucleotides agree with TRBD1. Trimming cost V 0 bases and J 5 bases; bases outside gene matches: 10. The CDR3 sequence is 16 residues long. Per the germline V gene, CDR1 is LGHDT and CDR2 is YNNKEL (reference sequence). The CDR3: CASSQDPTGYRDEQYF. Written as DNA, the CDR3 is TGTGCCAGCAGCCAAGACCCGACAGGGTACCGCGACGAGCAGTACTTC.

The J gene is TRBJ1-5, the V gene TRBV7-9; 9 bases agree with TRBD1. V gave up 3 bases and J gave up 4 bases; unmatched junction bases: 1. Germline assignment: CDR1 SEHNR and CDR2 FQNEAQ (reference sequence). The length of the CDR3 is 14 residues. For the CDR3, the DNA is TGTGCCAGCAGCTTCGGGACAGGGAATCAGCCCCAGCATTTT. Translated, it gives CASSFGTGNQPQHF.

The chain carries TRBV3-1 (or the pseudogene TRBV3-2) and TRBJ2-1; the match to TRBD2 covers 7 bases. J lost 7 bases, V lost 2 bases, and 11 bases had no gene match. This CDR3 has 16 residues. The germline CDR1 and CDR2 sequences are LGHDT and YNNKEL (reference sequence). CDR3 sequence reads: CASSQFSGLPFNEQFF. DNA of the CDR3: TGTGCCAGCAGCCAATTTTCGGGACTACCCTTTAATGAGCAGTTCTTC.

The chain combines TRBV6-6 with TRBJ1-4; 9 nucleotides match TRBD1. Germline CDR1 reads MNHNY; CDR2 reads SVGAGI (reference sequence). The J segment lost 8 bases and the V segment lost 6 bases, leaving 4 bases of the junction unmatched. This CDR3 has 13 amino acids. The CDR3 bases are TGTGCCAGCAGGATGACAGGGGGGGAAAAACTGTTTTTT. Translated, it gives CASRMTGGEKLFF.

Comment on this clone: One base away lies a much larger clone, so this may be a sequencing read error. Written as DNA, the CDR3 is TGTGCCAGCAGTTTACAGTTTAACACTGAAGCTTTCTTT. Protein product: CASSLQFNTEAFF. The chain combines TRBV12-3 or TRBV12-4 with TRBJ1-1, with unresolved D. Trimming left V 2 bases short and J 2 bases short, with 6 bases between. The CDR3 covers 13 residues.

A single count supports this clone. The chain uses TRBV5-4 and TRBJ1-2, with 7 bases matching TRBD1. After removal of 4 bases from V and 5 bases from J, the junction contained 2 bases not matched to a gene. Germline CDR1 and CDR2: SGHNT and YYREEE (reference sequence). The CDR3 is 12 amino acids. The CDR3 reads CASSPTGYGYTF. CDR3 nucleotide sequence: TGTGCCAGCAGCCCGACAGGGTATGGCTACACCTTC. The whole variable domain, remainder taken from reference TRBV5-4 and TRBJ1-2, is ETGVTQSPTHLIKTRGQQVTLRCSSQSGHNTVSWYQQALGQGPQFIFQYYREEENGRGNFPPRFSGLQFPNYSSELNVNALELDDSALYLCASSPTGYGYTFGSGTRLTVV.

The V call is TRBV15, the J call TRBJ2-1; TRBD1 agrees at 9 bases. Looked up from germline, CDR1 is LNHNV and CDR2 is YYDKDF (reference sequence). There are 17 residues in the CDR3. After removal of 3 bases from V and 2 bases from J, the junction contained 8 bases not matched to a gene. CDR3 loop: CATSRLGGQGTYNEQFF. The CDR3 DNA reads as TGTGCCACCAGCAGGTTGGGAGGACAGGGGACCTACAATGAGCAGTTCTTC.